The 17 T cell receptor beta chains below all came from one sample that was sequenced in a study of T cell responses to AZD1222 COVID-19 vaccine (dated by TCRdb to the early 2020s). The time point label here, explained by the study, means: baseline before first vaccination. Library construction relied on the immunoSEQ multiplex PCR assay. In its TCRdb copy, this immuneACCESS table keeps in-frame sequences only and misses some clones. Where compared with another copy, unresolved V genes explain less than half of these, and the others have no known cause. The sample table contains around 92,000 clones; only one count was recorded for about 90% of them. 7.5% of the sample is taken by the ten largest. The sample was peripheral blood, taken on day 0 of AZD1222 vaccination. Source of these receptors: an adult in good health.

The V and J genes are TRBV7-2 and TRBJ2-1; D is possibly TRBD2 (5 bases). Germline V CDR1 and CDR2: SGHTA, FQGNSA. This CDR3 has 16 residues. Trimming removed 5 bases from V and 3 bases from J, with 17 bases in between. The DNA for the CDR3 is TGTGCCAGCAGCCCCTCGCGAGGGTCCTTCTACAATGAGCAGTTCTTC. Translated, it gives CASSPSRGSFYNEQFF.

The chain recombines TRBV19 with TRBJ1-5; 8 bases are a match to TRBD1. Germline trimming cut 3 bases from V and 2 bases from J; bases unmatched to any gene: 6. The germline V gene has CDR1 LNHDA and CDR2 SQIVND (reference sequence). The CDR3 totals 16 residues. The CDR3 reads CASSIARGRRNQPQHF. The CDR3 DNA follows: TGTGCCAGTAGTATCGCCAGGGGGCGCCGCAATCAGCCCCAGCATTTT.

The rearrangement uses TRBV18 and TRBJ1-1; TRBD1 aligns across 8 bases. Germline V gene data show CDR1 as KGHSH and CDR2 as LQKENI. The CDR3 is 14 residues long. The trim removed 2 bases at V and 4 bases at J, leaving 3 bases unmatched. The CDR3 spells CASSPDRGGTEAFF. In DNA form, the CDR3 reads TGTGCCAGCTCACCAGACAGGGGAGGCACTGAAGCTTTCTTT.

This chain links TRBV3-1 (or the pseudogene TRBV3-2) with TRBJ1-2, with a tentative D call TRBD1 (5 bases). V was cut by 4 bases and J by 8 bases, with 17 bases left in between. The CDR3 runs to 14 residues. Germline CDR1 reads LGHDT; CDR2 reads YNNKEL (reference sequence). Here the CDR3 DNA reads TGTGCCAGCAGCCCCTCTTACAGGCTGGAGGGCTACACCTTC. Its protein is CASSPSYRLEGYTF.

V is TRBV7-9 and J is TRBJ2-1; 10 nucleotides match TRBD2. J was trimmed by 8 bases and V by 4 bases; bases with no gene match: 8. Germline V gene lookup returns CDR1 SEHNR and CDR2 FQNEAQ (reference sequence). The CDR3 loop spans 15 amino acids. The CDR3 nucleotides read TGTGCCAGCAGCTCACAAGCGGGGGGGCTCCATGAGCAGTTCTTC. Amino acids: CASSSQAGGLHEQFF.

The rearrangement links TRBV4-1 to TRBJ2-2; D gene uncertain. Germline lookup yields CDR1 MGHRA and CDR2 YSYEKL. This CDR3 has 12 amino acids. V lost 0 bases to trimming and J lost 7 bases, with 3 bases between them. CDR3 DNA: TGCGCCAGCAGCCAAGATTTCGGGGAGCTGTTTTTT. Translated: CASSQDFGELFF.

The chain couples TRBV2 to TRBJ1-5; 7 positions agree with TRBD1. The CDR3 is 13 amino acids. The germline CDR1 and CDR2 sequences are SNHLY and FYNNEI. The J segment lost 1 base and the V segment lost 6 bases, leaving 0 bases of the junction unmatched. The CDR3 here is CASRGQSNQPQHF. The CDR3 bases are TGTGCCAGCAGGGGACAGAGCAATCAGCCCCAGCATTTT.

The rearrangement uses TRBV5-8 and TRBJ2-5; 9 nucleotides align to TRBD1. The CDR3 sequence is 14 residues long. V shed 5 bases, J shed 5 bases, and the junction held 7 bases outside the gene matches. The germline V gene has CDR1 SGHTS and CDR2 YDEGEE. The CDR3 DNA sequence: TGTGCCAGCAGGCCTCGGACAGGGGTGGAGACCCAGTACTTC. This codes for CASRPRTGVETQYF.

The gene calls are TRBV5-1 and TRBJ2-1, with D hard to call. Between the trimmed V and J ends, which lost 0 bases and 0 bases, there was a span of 10 bases. Germline V gene lookup returns CDR1 SGHRS and CDR2 YFSETQ. The CDR3 sequence is 16 residues long. The CDR3 DNA reads TGCGCCAGCAGCTTGGCCGGTGGTTTCTCCTACAATGAGCAGTTCTTC. Protein: CASSLAGGFSYNEQFF.

The V call is TRBV20-1, the J call TRBJ2-1; 10 nucleotides match TRBD2. Germline trimming cut 3 bases from V and 0 bases from J; bases unmatched to any gene: 8. Germline V gene data show CDR1 as DFQATT and CDR2 as SNEGSKA (reference sequence). The CDR3 length is 17 residues. The CDR3 loop is CSASGGTSASSYNEQFF. The CDR3 nucleotides are TGCAGTGCTAGTGGAGGGACTAGCGCGAGCTCCTACAATGAGCAGTTCTTC.

The chain recombines TRBV7-2 with TRBJ1-4; TRBD1 aligns across 10 bases. CDR1 and CDR2 (germline): SGHTA, FQGNSA. V was pared by 6 bases and J by 4 bases, with 5 bases of the junction left unmatched. The CDR3 consists of 15 residues. This CDR3 reads CASRPGQGVNEKLFF. The CDR3 DNA reads as TGTGCCAGCAGGCCTGGACAGGGGGTTAATGAAAAACTGTTTTTT.

V and J are TRBV30 and TRBJ1-5; D uncertain. The CDR3 covers 13 residues. From germline, CDR1 is GTSNPN and CDR2 SVGIG (reference sequence). V was shortened by 1 base and J by 9 bases, with 13 bases between the two germline ends. CDR3 nucleotides: TGTGCCTGGAGTGGGACGGCCGGGGTGCCCCAGCATTTT. Its translation is CAWSGTAGVPQHF.

The gene calls are TRBV19 and TRBJ1-1; TRBD1 agrees at 10 bases. Looked up from germline, CDR1 is LNHDA and CDR2 is SQIVND (reference sequence). The CDR3 totals 15 residues. Trimming took 2 bases from V and 4 from J; bases not matched to a gene: 4. CDR3 DNA: TGTGCCAGTAGTATAAGGGACAGGGGAGGCACTGAAGCTTTCTTT. This encodes CASSIRDRGGTEAFF.

CDR3 sequence (DNA): TGTGCCAGCAGCCGGACAGGTCAGCCCCAGCATTTT. This encodes CASSRTGQPQHF. This chain joins TRBV7-2 and TRBJ1-5; 7 bases map to TRBD1. Germline CDR1 is SGHTA and CDR2 is FQGNSA. V gave up 5 bases and J gave up 6 bases; unmatched junction bases: 1. The CDR3 is 12 residues long.

The gene calls are TRBV12-3 or TRBV12-4 and TRBJ1-2, with D unresolved. V was trimmed by 7 bases and J by 4 bases, leaving 7 bases between them. The CDR3 is 11 amino acids. The CDR3 coding sequence is TGTGCCAGCACCGAGGGCTATGGCTACACCTTC. This gives the protein CASTEGYGYTF.

The rearrangement uses TRBV19 and TRBJ2-7; D perhaps matches TRBD2 (6 bases). V lost 3 bases and J lost 3, with 15 bases in between. The CDR3 is 15 amino acids. Germline assignment: CDR1 LNHDA and CDR2 SQIVND (reference sequence). As DNA, the CDR3 is TGTGCCAGTAGTATGGGGGGAGGAGGCTACTACGAGCAGTACTTC. Its translation: CASSMGGGGYYEQYF.

The chain combines TRBV7-3 with TRBJ2-5; unclear D gene. The CDR3 is 13 residues long. Looked up from germline, CDR1 is SGHTA and CDR2 is FQGTGA. Trimming cost V 2 bases and J 6 bases, with 10 bases left between them. DNA for the CDR3: TGTGCCAGCAGCTTATTAGAGGCGCAGACCCAGTACTTC. Translation gives CASSLLEAQTQYF.